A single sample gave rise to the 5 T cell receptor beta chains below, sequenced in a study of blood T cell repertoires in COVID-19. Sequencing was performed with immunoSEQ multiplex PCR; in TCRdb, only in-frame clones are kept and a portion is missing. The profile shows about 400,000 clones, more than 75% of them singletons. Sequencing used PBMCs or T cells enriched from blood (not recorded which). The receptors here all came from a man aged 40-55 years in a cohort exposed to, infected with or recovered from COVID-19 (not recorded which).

The CDR3 bases are TGTGCCAGCAGTCCCGGACTAGCGGGAGGGCCTGGGGAGACCCAGTACTTC. Residues: CASSPGLAGGPGETQYF. The rearrangement uses TRBV2 and TRBJ2-5, with 15 positions matching TRBD2. Trimming took 5 bases from V and 5 from J; bases not matched to a gene: 9. Germline V gene sequence: CDR1 SNHLY, CDR2 FYNNEI. The CDR3 runs to 17 residues.

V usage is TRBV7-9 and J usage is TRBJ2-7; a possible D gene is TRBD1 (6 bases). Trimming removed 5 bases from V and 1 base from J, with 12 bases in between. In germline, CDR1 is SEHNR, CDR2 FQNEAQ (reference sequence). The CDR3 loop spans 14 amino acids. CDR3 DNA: TGTGCCAGCAGCAGGGACCAGGGGTCCTACGAGCAGTACTTC. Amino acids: CASSRDQGSYEQYF.

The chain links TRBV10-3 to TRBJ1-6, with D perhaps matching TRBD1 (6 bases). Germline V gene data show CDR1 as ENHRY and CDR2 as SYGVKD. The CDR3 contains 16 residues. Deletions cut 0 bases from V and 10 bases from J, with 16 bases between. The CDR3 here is CAISESKAGVGSPLHF. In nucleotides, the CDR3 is TGTGCCATCAGTGAGTCGAAGGCAGGGGTAGGATCACCCCTCCACTTT.

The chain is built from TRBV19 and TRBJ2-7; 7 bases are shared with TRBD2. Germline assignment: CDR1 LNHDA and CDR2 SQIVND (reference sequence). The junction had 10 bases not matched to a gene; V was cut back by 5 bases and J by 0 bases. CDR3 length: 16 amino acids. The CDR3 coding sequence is TGTGCCAGTAGTGGAGTGGTGGGAGGGCCCTCCTACGAGCAGTACTTC. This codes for CASSGVVGGPSYEQYF. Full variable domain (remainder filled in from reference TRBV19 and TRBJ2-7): DGGITQSPKYLFRKEGQNVTLSCEQNLNHDAMYWYRQDPGQGLRLIYYSQIVNDFQKGDIAEGYSVSREKKESFPLTVTSAQKNPTAFYLCASSGVVGGPSYEQYFGPGTRLTVT.

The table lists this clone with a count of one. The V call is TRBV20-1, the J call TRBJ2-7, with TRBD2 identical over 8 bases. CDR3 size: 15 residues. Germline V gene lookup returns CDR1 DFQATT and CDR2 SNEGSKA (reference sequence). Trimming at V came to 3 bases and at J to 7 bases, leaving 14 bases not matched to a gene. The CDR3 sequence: CSASLWGLGIEEQYF. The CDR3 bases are TGCAGTGCTAGTTTATGGGGACTAGGGATTGAGGAGCAGTACTTC.